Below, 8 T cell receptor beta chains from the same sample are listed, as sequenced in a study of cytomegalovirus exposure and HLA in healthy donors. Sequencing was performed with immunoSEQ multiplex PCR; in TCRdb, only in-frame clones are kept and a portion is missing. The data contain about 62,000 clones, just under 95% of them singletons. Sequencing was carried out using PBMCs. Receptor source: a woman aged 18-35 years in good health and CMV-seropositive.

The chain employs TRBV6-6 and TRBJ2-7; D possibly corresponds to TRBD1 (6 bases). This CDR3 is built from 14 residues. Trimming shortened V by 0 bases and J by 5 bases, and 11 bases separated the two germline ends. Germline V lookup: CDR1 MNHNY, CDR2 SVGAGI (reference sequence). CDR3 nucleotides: TGTGCCAGCAGTTACTCTCCAAACAGGGACGAGCAGTACTTC. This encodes CASSYSPNRDEQYF.

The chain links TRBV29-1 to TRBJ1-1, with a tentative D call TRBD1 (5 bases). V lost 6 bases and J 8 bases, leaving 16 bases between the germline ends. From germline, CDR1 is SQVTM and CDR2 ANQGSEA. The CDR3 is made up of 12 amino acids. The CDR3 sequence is CSVRGSIAEAFF. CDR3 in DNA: TGCAGCGTCCGGGGGTCCATCGCGGAAGCTTTCTTT.

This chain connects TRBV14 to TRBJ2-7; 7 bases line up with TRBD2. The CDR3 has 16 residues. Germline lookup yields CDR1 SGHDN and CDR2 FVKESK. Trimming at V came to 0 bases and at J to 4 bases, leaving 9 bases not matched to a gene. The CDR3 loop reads CASSQDGGGGKYEQYF. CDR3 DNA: TGTGCCAGCAGCCAAGATGGAGGCGGGGGAAAATACGAGCAGTACTTC.

CDR3 sequence (DNA): TGTGCCAGAAGCTTGGGACCGGGACAGGGGAATTCACCCCTCCACTTT. The encoded protein is CARSLGPGQGNSPLHF. This chain uses TRBV7-5 with TRBJ1-6; the DNA was not compared with TRBD1, the D call given in the table. TRBV7-5 is deemed a pseudogene. The CDR3 runs 16 residues.

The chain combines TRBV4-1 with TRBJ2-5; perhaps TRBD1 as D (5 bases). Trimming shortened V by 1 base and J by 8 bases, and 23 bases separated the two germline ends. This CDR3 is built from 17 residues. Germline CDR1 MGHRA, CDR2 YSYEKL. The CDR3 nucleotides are TGCGCCAGCAGCCAAGCGCAGGGCAAAAATATCAAGAGAACCCAGTACTTC. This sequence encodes CASSQAQGKNIKRTQYF.

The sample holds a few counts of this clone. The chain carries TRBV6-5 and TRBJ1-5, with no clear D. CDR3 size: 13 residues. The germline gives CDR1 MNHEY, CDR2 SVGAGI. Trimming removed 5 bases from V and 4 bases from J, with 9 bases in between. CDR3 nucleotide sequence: TGTGCCAGCAGTACCAAACAAAATCAGCCCCAGCATTTT. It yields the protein CASSTKQNQPQHF.

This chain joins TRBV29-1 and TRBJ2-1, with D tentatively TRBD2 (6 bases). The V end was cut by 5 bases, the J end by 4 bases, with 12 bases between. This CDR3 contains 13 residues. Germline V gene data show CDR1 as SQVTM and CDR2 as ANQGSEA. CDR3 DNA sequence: TGCAGCGTTCTGGACTACCCATACAATGAGCAGTTCTTC. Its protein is CSVLDYPYNEQFF.

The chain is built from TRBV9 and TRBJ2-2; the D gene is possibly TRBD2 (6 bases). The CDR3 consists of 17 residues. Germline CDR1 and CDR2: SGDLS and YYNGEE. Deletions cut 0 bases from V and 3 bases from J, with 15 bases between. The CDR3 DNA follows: TGTGCCAGCAGCGTAGTCCCAACTAGCCTATACACCGGGGAGCTGTTTTTT. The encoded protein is CASSVVPTSLYTGELFF.